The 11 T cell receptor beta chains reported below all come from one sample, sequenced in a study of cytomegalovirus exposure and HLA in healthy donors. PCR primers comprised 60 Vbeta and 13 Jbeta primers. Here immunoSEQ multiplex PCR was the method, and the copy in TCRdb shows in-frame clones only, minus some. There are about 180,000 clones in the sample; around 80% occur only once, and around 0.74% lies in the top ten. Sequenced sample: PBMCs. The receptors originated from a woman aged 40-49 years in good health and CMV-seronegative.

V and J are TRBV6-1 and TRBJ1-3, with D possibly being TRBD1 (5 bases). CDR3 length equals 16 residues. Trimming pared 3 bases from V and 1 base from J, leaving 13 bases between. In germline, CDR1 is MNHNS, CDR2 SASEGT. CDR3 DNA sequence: TGTGCCAGCAGTGAGGCAGGGTCGGCTTCTGGAAACACCATATATTTT. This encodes CASSEAGSASGNTIYF.

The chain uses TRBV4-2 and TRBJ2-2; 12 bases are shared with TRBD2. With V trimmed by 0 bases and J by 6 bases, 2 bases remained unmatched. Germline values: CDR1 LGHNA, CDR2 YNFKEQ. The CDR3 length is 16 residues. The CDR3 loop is CASSQELAGGSGELFF. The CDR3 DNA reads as TGTGCCAGCAGCCAAGAACTAGCGGGGGGATCCGGGGAGCTGTTTTTT.

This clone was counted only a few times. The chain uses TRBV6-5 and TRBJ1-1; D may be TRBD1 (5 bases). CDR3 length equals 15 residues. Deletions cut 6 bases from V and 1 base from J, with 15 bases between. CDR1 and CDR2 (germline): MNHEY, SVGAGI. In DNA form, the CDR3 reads TGTGCCAGCAGGAACCCGGGGGTCGCGAACACTGAAGCTTTCTTT. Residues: CASRNPGVANTEAFF.

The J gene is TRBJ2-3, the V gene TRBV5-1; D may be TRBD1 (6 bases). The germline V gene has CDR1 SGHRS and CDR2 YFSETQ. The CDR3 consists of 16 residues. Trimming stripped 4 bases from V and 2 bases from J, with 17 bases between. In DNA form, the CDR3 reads TGCGCCAGCAGCATACAGGGAAGGGCGAACACAGATACGCAGTATTTT. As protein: CASSIQGRANTDTQYF.

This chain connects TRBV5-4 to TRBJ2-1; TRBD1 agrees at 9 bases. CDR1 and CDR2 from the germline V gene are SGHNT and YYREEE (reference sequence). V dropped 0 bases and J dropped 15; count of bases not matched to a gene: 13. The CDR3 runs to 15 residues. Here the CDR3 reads CASSLGVAGQGGTFF. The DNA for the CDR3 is TGTGCCAGCAGCTTGGGAGTGGCGGGACAGGGTGGGACGTTCTTC.

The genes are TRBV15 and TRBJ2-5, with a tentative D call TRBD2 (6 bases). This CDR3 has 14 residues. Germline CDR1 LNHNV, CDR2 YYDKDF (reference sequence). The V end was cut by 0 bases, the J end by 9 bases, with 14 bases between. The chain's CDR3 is CATSREGGGGSQYF. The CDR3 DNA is TGTGCCACCAGCAGAGAGGGCGGTGGAGGGTCCCAGTACTTC. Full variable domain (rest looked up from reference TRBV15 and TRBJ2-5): DAMVIQNPRYQVTQFGKPVTLSCSQTLNHNVMYWYQQKSSQAPKLLFHYYDKDFNNEADTPDNFQSRRPNTSFCFLDIRSPGLGDTAMYLCATSREGGGGSQYFGPGTRLLVL.

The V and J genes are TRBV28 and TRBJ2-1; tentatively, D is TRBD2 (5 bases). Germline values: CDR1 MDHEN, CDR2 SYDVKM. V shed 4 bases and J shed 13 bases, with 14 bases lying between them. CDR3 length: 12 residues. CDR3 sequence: CASSSRGLAQFF. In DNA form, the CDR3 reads TGTGCCAGCAGTTCTCGTGGGCTAGCACAGTTCTTC.

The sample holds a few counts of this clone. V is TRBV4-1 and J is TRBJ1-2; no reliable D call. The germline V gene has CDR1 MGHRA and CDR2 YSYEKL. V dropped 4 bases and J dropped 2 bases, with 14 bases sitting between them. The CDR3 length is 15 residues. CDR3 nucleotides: TGCGCCAGCAGCCTGCTAGAGGGCGGAAACTATGGCTACACCTTC. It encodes CASSLLEGGNYGYTF.

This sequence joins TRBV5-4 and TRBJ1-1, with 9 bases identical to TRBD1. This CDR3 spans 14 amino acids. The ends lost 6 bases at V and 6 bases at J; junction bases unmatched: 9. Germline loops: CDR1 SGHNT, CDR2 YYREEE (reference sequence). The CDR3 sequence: CASIKDRGLPEAFF. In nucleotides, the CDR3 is TGTGCCAGCATCAAGGACAGGGGACTCCCTGAAGCTTTCTTT.

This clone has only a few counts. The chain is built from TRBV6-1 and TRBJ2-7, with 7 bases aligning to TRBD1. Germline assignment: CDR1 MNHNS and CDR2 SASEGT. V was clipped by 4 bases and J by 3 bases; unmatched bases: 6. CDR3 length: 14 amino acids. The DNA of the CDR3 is TGTGCCAGCAGTGCCGCAGGGGGTTACTACGAGCAGTACTTC. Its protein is CASSAAGGYYEQYF.

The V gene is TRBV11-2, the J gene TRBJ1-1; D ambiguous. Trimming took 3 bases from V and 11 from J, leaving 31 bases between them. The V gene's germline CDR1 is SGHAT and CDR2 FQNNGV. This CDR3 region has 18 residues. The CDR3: CASSFRGSGSAVTRGAFF. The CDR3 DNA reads TGTGCCAGCAGCTTCCGCGGATCGGGATCTGCCGTGACACGTGGGGCTTTCTTT.